One and the same sample provided the 8 T cell receptor beta chains below, sequenced in a study of T cell responses to AZD1222 COVID-19 vaccine. Measured with immunoSEQ multiplex PCR; TCRdb has only the in-frame clones, and not every one. This sample carries 95,000 or so clones, 88% of them seen once, and the ten largest clones take roughly 2.8%. Source: peripheral blood, taken on day 0 of AZD1222 vaccination. The receptors were gathered from an adult in good health.

A remark on this clone: The same CDR3 also results from other DNA sequences found in this sample. The rearrangement uses TRBV18 and TRBJ2-2, with D possibly matching TRBD1 (6 bases). This CDR3 is built from 14 residues. Germline V gives CDR1 KGHSH, CDR2 LQKENI. V was shortened by 3 bases and J by 4 bases, with 9 bases between the two germline ends. The CDR3 loop is CASSPGGSTGELFF. In DNA, the CDR3 is TGTGCCAGCTCACCTGGGGGCTCCACCGGGGAGCTGTTTTTT.

The chain links TRBV30 to TRBJ1-3, with D unclear. The CDR3 extends over 13 amino acids. CDR1 and CDR2 (germline): GTSNPN, SVGIG (reference sequence). V was pared by 2 bases and J by 0 bases, with 5 bases between. CDR3 sequence reads: CAWSSFSGNTIYF. CDR3 DNA sequence: TGTGCCTGGAGTTCTTTCTCTGGAAACACCATATATTTT.

This clone was observed a handful of times. This chain connects TRBV28 to TRBJ2-7; 7 positions match TRBD1. The CDR3 covers 15 residues. Germline assignment: CDR1 MDHEN and CDR2 SYDVKM. With 3 bases clipped from V and 2 bases from J, the junction kept 7 bases outside the gene matches. DNA for the CDR3: TGTGCCAGCAGTTTGGACAGGCCGCCCCCCTACGAGCAGTACTTC. Amino acid sequence: CASSLDRPPPYEQYF.

The rearrangement joins TRBV7-9 to TRBJ1-2, with TRBD1 matching over 7 bases. Trimming removed 5 bases from V and 2 bases from J; junction bases left unmatched: 5. This CDR3 is built from 14 residues. The germline CDR1 and CDR2 sequences are SEHNR and FQNEAQ (reference sequence). CDR3 sequence reads: CASSPRGANYGYTF. The CDR3 nucleotides are TGTGCCAGCAGCCCCAGGGGGGCCAACTATGGCTACACCTTC.

The rearrangement uses TRBV5-5 and TRBJ1-6, with 10 bases fitting TRBD1. V lost 4 bases to trimming and J lost 7 bases; unmatched junction nucleotides: 11. CDR1 is SGHKS, CDR2 YYEKEE, per germline (reference sequence). The CDR3 is made up of 17 amino acids. The chain's CDR3 is CASSGYGTGERNSPLHF. In nucleotides, the CDR3 is TGTGCCAGCAGCGGATACGGGACAGGGGAGAGAAATTCACCCCTCCACTTT.

The chain joins TRBV19 to TRBJ1-6; D gene uncertain. Per the germline V gene, CDR1 is LNHDA and CDR2 is SQIVND (reference sequence). Trimming removed 8 bases from V and 5 bases from J, with 10 bases in between. CDR3 size: 13 residues. The CDR3 DNA reads as TGTGCCAGTGCGGCAGTCAATAATTCACCCCTCCACTTT. This gives the protein CASAAVNNSPLHF.

V and J are TRBV19 and TRBJ1-2, with D maybe TRBD1 (5 bases). The CDR3 length is 11 residues. Germline V lookup: CDR1 LNHDA, CDR2 SQIVND (reference sequence). V lost 3 bases to trimming and J lost 7 bases, with 6 bases between them. The CDR3 protein is CASSIGGGYTF. Here the CDR3 DNA reads TGTGCCAGTAGTATTGGGGGTGGCTACACCTTC.

This chain uses TRBV7-9 with TRBJ1-2; 9 nucleotides line up with TRBD1. Per germline, CDR1 SEHNR and CDR2 FQNEAQ (reference sequence). Losses at the gene ends were 8 bases for V and 8 bases for J; bases not matched to a gene: 9. The CDR3 totals 13 residues. The CDR3 sequence: CASVLDRGEGYTF. The CDR3 DNA follows: TGTGCCAGCGTCCTAGACAGGGGGGAAGGCTACACCTTC.